This TCR beta chain was documented in a study of shared clonotypes between healthy human individuals. Study context: Samples came from a couple of female and a few male donors aged 18 to 49. Researchers assigned three CD4 naive, three CD4 memory, two CD8 naive and one CD8 memory plate to each donor.

In germline, CDR1 is SEHNR, CDR2 FQNEAQ (reference sequence). V trimming: 5 bases; J trimming: 5 bases; junction bases outside the gene matches: 10. The CDR3 sequence is 17 residues long. Assay used: immunoSEQ multiplex PCR; TCRdb lists only in-frame clones, some missing. The repertoire holds some 2,000,000 clones, about 95% seen once, with around 0.13% in the top ten. In this sample, this clone turned up once. The genes are TRBV7-9 and TRBJ2-3; TRBD2 matches at 13 bases. This TCR was recovered from a man younger than 35 in good health. Material: naive CD4+ T cells sorted from blood. This sample's subset: CD45RA+ positively selected. The CDR3 region has the DNA TGTGCCAGCAGCCCGGGACTAGCGGGGCTAACAGGAGATACGCAGTATTTT. It translates to CASSPGLAGLTGDTQYF.